The entry that follows covers one T cell receptor beta chain sequence. The sample comes from a study of blood T cell repertoires in COVID-19. The germline V gene encodes CDR1 MNHEY and CDR2 SVGAGI. CDR3 length: 14 amino acids. V was clipped by 4 bases and J by 6 bases; unmatched bases: 8. Self-reported history from a screening survey and questionnaire set each donor's cohort. TCRdb's copy holds only in-frame clones and misses some; the assay was immunoSEQ multiplex PCR. The sample shows 200,000 to 250,000 clones, more than 75% of them seen only once. The chain couples TRBV6-5 to TRBJ1-2, with 7 bases identical to TRBD1. The specimen was PBMCs or T cells enriched from blood (not recorded which). The clonotype comes from a man younger than 40 with acute COVID-19. The CDR3 protein is CASSWGEGADGYTF. CDR3 bases: TGTGCCAGCAGTTGGGGAGAGGGGGCGGATGGCTACACCTTC.